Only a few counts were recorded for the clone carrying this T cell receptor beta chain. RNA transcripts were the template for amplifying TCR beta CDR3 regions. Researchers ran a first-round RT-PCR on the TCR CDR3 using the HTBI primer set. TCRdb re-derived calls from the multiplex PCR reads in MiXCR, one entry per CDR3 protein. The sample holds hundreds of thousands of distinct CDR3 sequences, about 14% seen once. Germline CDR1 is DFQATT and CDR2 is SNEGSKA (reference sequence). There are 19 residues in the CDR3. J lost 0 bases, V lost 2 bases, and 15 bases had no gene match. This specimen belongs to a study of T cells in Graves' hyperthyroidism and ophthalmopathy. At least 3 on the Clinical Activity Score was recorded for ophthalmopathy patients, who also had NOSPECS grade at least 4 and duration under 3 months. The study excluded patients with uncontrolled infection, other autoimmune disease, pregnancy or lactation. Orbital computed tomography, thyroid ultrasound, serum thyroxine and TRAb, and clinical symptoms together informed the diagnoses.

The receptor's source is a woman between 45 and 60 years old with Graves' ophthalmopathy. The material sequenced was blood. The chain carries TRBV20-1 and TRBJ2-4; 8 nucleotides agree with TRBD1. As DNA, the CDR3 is TGCAGTGCTAGACCCGGACAGGGTCTGGGAGATAAAGCCAAAAACATTCAGTACTTC. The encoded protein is CSARPGQGLGDKAKNIQYF.